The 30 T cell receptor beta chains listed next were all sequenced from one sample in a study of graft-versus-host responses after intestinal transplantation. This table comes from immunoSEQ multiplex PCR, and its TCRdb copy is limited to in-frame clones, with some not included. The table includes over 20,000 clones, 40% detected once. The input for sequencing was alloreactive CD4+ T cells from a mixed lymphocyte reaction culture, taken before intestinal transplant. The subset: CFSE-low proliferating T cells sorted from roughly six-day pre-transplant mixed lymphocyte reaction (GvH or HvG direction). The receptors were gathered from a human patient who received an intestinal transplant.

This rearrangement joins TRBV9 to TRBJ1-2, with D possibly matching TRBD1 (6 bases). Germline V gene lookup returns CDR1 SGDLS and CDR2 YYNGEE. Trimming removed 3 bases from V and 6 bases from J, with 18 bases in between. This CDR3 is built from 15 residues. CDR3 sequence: CASSAGPTGRDGYTF. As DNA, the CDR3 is TGTGCCAGCAGCGCCGGACCTACAGGGAGGGATGGCTACACCTTC.

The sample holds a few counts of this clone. The CDR3 protein is CASSQTTGWANEKLFF. As DNA, the CDR3 is TGTGCCAGCAGCCAAACCACAGGGTGGGCTAATGAAAAACTGTTTTTT. V usage is TRBV4-2 and J usage is TRBJ1-4, with a possible D match to TRBD1 (6 bases). CDR1 and CDR2 (germline): LGHNA, YNFKEQ. The length of the CDR3 is 16 residues. Trimming took 2 bases from V and 3 from J, leaving 13 bases between them.

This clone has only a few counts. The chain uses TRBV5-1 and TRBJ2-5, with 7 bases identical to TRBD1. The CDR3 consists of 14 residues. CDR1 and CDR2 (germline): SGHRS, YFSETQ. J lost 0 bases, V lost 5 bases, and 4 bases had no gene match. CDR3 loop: CASRQDRNQETQYF. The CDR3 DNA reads TGCGCCAGCAGACAGGACAGGAACCAAGAGACCCAGTACTTC. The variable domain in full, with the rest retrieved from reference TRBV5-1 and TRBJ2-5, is KAGVTQTPRYLIKTRGQQVTLSCSPISGHRSVSWYQQTPGQGLQFLFEYFSETQRNKGNFPGRFSGRQFSNSRSEMNVSTLELGDSALYLCASRQDRNQETQYFGPGTRLLVL.

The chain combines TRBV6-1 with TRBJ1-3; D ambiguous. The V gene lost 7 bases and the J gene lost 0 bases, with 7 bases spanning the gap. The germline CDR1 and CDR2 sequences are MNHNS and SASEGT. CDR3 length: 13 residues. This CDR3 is CASMALSGNTIYF. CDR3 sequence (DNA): TGTGCCAGCATGGCCCTCTCTGGAAACACCATATATTTT.

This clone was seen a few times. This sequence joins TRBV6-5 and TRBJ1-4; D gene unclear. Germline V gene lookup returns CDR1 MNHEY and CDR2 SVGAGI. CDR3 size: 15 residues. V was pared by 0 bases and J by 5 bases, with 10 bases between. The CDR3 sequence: CASSYSGRINEKLFF. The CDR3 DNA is TGTGCCAGCAGTTACTCGGGCAGAATAAATGAAAAACTGTTTTTT.

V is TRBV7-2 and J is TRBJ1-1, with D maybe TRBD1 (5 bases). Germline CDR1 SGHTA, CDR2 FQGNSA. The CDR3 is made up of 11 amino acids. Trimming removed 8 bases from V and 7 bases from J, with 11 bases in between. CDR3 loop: CASALQVEAFF. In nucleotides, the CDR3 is TGTGCCAGCGCTTTACAGGTTGAAGCTTTCTTT.

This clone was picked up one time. CDR3 in amino acids: CASRHSGANVLTF. CDR3 DNA sequence: TGTGCCAGCAGACACTCTGGGGCCAACGTCCTGACTTTC. The chain couples TRBV2 to TRBJ2-6; D not certain. The CDR3 has 13 residues. The V gene's germline CDR1 is SNHLY and CDR2 FYNNEI. Trimming took 6 bases from V and 0 from J, leaving 3 bases between them.

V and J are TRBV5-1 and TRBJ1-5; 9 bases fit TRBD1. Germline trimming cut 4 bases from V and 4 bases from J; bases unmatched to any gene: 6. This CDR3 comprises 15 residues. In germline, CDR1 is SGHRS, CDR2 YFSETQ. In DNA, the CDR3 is TGCGCCAGCAGCCGACAGGGGGGTTGGAATCAGCCCCAGCATTTT. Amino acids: CASSRQGGWNQPQHF.

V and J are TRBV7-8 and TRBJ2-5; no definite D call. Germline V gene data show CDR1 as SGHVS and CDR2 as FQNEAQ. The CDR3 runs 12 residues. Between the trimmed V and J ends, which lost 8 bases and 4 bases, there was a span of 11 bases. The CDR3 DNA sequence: TGTGCCAGCTTACGCTACCCAGAGACCCAGTACTTC. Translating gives CASLRYPETQYF.

The CDR3, as DNA: TGTGCCAGCAGCGCTCCGGGACTACCGTCAGATACGCAGTATTTT. Translated, it gives CASSAPGLPSDTQYF. V and J are TRBV7-3 and TRBJ2-3, with 7 bases that match TRBD2. There are 15 residues in the CDR3. V lost 5 bases, J lost 4 bases, and 9 bases stayed unmatched. Per germline, CDR1 SGHTA and CDR2 FQGTGA.

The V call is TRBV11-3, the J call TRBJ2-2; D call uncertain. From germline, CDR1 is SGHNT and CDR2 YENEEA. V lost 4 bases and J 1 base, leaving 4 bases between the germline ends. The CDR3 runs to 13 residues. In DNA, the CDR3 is TGTGCCAGCAGCTCAGGGAACACCGGGGAGCTGTTTTTT. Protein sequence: CASSSGNTGELFF.

This chain's CDR3 is CSVVTGTHYNEQFF. As DNA, the CDR3 is TGCAGCGTTGTCACCGGGACACACTACAATGAGCAGTTCTTC. The chain has TRBV29-1 and TRBJ2-1; D is perhaps TRBD1 (6 bases). V lost 4 bases to trimming and J lost 3 bases, with 13 bases between them. Germline CDR1 reads SQVTM; CDR2 reads ANQGSEA. The CDR3 runs to 14 residues.

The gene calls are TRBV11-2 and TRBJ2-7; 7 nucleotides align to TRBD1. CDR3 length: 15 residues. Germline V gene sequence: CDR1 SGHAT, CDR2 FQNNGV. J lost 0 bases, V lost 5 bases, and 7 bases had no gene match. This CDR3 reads CASSATGARSYEQYF. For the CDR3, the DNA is TGTGCCAGCAGCGCCACAGGGGCCCGCTCCTACGAGCAGTACTTC.

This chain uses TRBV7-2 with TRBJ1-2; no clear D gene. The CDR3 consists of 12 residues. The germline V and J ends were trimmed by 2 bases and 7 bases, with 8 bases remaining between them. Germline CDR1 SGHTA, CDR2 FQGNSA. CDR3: CASSLRVGGYTF. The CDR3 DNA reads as TGTGCCAGCAGCTTAAGAGTCGGTGGCTACACCTTC. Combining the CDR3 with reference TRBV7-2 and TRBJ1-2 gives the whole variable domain GAGVSQSPSNKVTEKGKDVELRCDPISGHTALYWYRQSLGQGLEFLIYFQGNSAPDKSGLPSDRFSAERTGGSVSTLTIQRTQQEDSAVYLCASSLRVGGYTFGSGTRLTVV.

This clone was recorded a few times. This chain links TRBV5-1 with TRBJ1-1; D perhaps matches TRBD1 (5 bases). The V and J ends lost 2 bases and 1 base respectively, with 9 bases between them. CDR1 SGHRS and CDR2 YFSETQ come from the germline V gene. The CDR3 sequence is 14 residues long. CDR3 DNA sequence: TGCGCCAGCAGCTTCTCAAGGGGGAACACTGAAGCTTTCTTT. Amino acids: CASSFSRGNTEAFF.

CDR3 amino acids: CASRQGNTGELFF. The CDR3 bases are TGCGCCAGCCGACAGGGGAACACCGGGGAGCTGTTTTTT. V gene TRBV5-1 combines with J gene TRBJ2-2; 7 nucleotides match TRBD1. The V gene end was trimmed by 7 bases and the J gene end by 1 base; junction bases not matched to a gene: 1. The CDR3 runs 13 residues. From germline, CDR1 is SGHRS and CDR2 YFSETQ.

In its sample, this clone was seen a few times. The CDR3 nucleotides are TGTGCCAGCCCCCCTCCGGGAGGGCCCTACAATGAGCAGTTCTTC. The encoded protein is CASPPPGGPYNEQFF. The chain recombines TRBV28 with TRBJ2-1, with 8 bases that match TRBD2. The CDR3 sequence is 15 residues long. Germline V CDR1 and CDR2: MDHEN, SYDVKM. V trimming: 8 bases; J trimming: 2 bases; junction bases outside the gene matches: 8.

CDR3 in amino acids: CASSQQGIYTEAFF. CDR3 sequence (DNA): TGTGCCAGCAGCCAACAGGGGATATACACTGAAGCTTTCTTT. The J gene is TRBJ1-1, the V gene TRBV7-2, with 7 bases identical to TRBD1. J gave up 3 bases and V 5 bases, and 6 bases lay outside the gene matches. The V gene's germline CDR1 is SGHTA and CDR2 FQGNSA. The CDR3 spans 14 residues.

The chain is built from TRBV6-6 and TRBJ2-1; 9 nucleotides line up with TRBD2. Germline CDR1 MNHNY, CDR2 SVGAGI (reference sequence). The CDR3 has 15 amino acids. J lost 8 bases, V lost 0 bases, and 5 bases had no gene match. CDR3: CASSYSAGGPYEQFF. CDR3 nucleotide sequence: TGTGCCAGCAGTTACTCTGCGGGGGGGCCCTATGAGCAGTTCTTC.

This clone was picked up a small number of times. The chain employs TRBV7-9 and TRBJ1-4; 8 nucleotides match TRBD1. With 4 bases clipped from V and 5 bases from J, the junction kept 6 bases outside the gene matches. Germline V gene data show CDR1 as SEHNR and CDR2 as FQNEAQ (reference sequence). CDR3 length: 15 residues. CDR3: CASSSWTGMNEKLFF. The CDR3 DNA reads TGTGCCAGCAGCTCCTGGACAGGGATGAATGAAAAACTGTTTTTT.

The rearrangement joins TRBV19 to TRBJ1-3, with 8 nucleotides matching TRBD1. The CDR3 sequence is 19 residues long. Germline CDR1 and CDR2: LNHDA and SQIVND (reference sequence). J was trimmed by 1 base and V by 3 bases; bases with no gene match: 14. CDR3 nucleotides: TGTGCCAGTAGTATCCTACCATATATGACAGGGGAATCTGGAAACACCATATATTTT. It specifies CASSILPYMTGESGNTIYF.

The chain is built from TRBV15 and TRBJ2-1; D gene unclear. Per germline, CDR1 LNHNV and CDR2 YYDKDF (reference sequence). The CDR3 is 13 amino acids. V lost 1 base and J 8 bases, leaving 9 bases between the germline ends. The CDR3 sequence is CATSRARWDEQFF. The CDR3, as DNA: TGTGCCACCAGCAGAGCTAGGTGGGATGAGCAGTTCTTC. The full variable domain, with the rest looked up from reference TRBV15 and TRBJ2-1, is DAMVIQNPRYQVTQFGKPVTLSCSQTLNHNVMYWYQQKSSQAPKLLFHYYDKDFNNEADTPDNFQSRRPNTSFCFLDIRSPGLGDTAMYLCATSRARWDEQFFGPGTRLTVL.

This CDR3 is CASSGSGSFSYEQYF. The CDR3, as DNA: TGTGCCAGTAGTGGGAGCGGGAGCTTCTCCTACGAGCAGTACTTC. The V and J genes are TRBV19 and TRBJ2-7, with TRBD2 matching 8 bases. Germline CDR1 is LNHDA and CDR2 is SQIVND (reference sequence). The CDR3 consists of 15 residues. Trimming cost V 5 bases and J 0 bases; bases outside gene matches: 6.

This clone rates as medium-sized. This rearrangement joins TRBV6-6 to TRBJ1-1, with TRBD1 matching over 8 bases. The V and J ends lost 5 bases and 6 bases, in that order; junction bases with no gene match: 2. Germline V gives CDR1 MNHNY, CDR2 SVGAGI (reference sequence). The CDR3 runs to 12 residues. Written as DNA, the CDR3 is TGTGCCAGCAGTCCCAGGGGGCCTGAAGCTTTCTTT. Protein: CASSPRGPEAFF.

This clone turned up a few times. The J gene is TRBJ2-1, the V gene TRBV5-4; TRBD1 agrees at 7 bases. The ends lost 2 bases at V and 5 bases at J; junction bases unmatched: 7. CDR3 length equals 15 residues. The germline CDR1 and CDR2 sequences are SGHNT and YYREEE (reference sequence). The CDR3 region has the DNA TGTGCCAGCAGCTTTACGGGACAGTACAACAATGAGCAGTTCTTC. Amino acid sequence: CASSFTGQYNNEQFF.

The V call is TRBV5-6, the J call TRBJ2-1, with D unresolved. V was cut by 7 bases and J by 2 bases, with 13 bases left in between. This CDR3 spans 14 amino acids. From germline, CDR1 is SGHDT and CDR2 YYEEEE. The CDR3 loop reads CASRATNTYNEQFF. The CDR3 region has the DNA TGTGCCAGCCGAGCTACCAATACCTACAATGAGCAGTTCTTC.

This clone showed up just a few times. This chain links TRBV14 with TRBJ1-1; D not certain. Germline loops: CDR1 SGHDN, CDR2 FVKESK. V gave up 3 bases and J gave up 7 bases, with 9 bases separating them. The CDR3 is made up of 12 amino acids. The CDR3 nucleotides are TGTGCCAGCAGCCATGAGGAAGATGAAGCTTTCTTT. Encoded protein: CASSHEEDEAFF.

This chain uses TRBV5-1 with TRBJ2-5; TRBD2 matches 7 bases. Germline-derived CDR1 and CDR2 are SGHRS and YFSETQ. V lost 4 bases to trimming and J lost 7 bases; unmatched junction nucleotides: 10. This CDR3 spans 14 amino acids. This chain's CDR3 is CASSPLTSAATQYF. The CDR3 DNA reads TGCGCCAGCAGCCCTCTCACTAGCGCGGCGACCCAGTACTTC. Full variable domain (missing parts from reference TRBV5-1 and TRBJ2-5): KAGVTQTPRYLIKTRGQQVTLSCSPISGHRSVSWYQQTPGQGLQFLFEYFSETQRNKGNFPGRFSGRQFSNSRSEMNVSTLELGDSALYLCASSPLTSAATQYFGPGTRLLVL.

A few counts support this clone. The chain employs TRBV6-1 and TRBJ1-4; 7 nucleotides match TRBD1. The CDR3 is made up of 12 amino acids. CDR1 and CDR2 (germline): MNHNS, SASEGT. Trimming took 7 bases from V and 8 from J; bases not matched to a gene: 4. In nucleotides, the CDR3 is TGTGCCAGCAAACAGGGGTGGGAAAAACTGTTTTTT. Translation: CASKQGWEKLFF.

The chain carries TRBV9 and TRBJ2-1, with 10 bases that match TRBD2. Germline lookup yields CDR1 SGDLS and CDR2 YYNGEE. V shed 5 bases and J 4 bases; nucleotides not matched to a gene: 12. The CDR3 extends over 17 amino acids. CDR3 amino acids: CASRSTIAGGDYNEQFF. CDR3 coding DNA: TGTGCCAGCAGATCGACTATAGCGGGAGGTGATTACAATGAGCAGTTCTTC. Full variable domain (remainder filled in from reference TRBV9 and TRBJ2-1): DSGVTQTPKHLITATGQRVTLRCSPRSGDLSVYWYQQSLDQGLQFLIQYYNGEERAKGNILERFSAQQFPDLHSELNLSSLELGDSALYFCASRSTIAGGDYNEQFFGPGTRLTVL.